This T cell receptor (beta chain) was sequenced in a study of blood T cells in healthy people across ages. Findings of the study overall: More naive CD4+ cells and higher diversity were found in long-lived than in aged donors.

This clonotype was seen a handful of times. Its cognate antigen is unknown. Germline CDR1 reads SQVTM; CDR2 reads ANQGSEA. With 4 bases removed from V and 0 bases from J, the gap between germline ends came to 13 bases. The CDR3 extends over 15 amino acids. A sample-barcoded 5' primer and a J-beta primer mix were used in a second PCR of about 7 to 12 cycles. Each cDNA molecule was tagged by a template-switch adaptor that had 12 random nucleotides. TCRdb itself ran the 5' RACE reads through MiXCR, one entry per CDR3 protein. The sample holds around 1,000,000 distinct CDR3 sequences, less than 25% seen once. In addition, the sample was reused for a study of T cells of mothers and their children.

The V gene is TRBV29-1, the J gene TRBJ2-1; perhaps TRBD2 as D (5 bases). The clonotype comes from a girl aged 2-10 years in good health. The specimen was blood. The CDR3 sequence is CSVGGLVSSYNEQFF. DNA of the CDR3: TGCAGCGTTGGAGGGCTTGTAAGCTCCTACAATGAGCAGTTCTTC.